This entry is about one T cell receptor (beta chain). The antigen is unknown. Replicate PCRs for sorted subsets used around 200 ng DNA; this equaled some 30,000 T cell genomes. Original methodology: Quality scores were absent from the junction-only immunoSEQ sequences, so filtering differed. The repertoire was sequenced with immunoSEQ multiplex PCR; TCRdb's copy has only in-frame clones and lacks some. The V and J calls and clone size are taken from that table; D and trimming were inferred from the DNA. The repertoire holds 2 million to 2.5 million clones, with almost 96% as singletons. This record belongs to a study of shared clonotypes between healthy human individuals. Findings and caveats of the study: In the sorted subsets, rarefaction showed sequencing was incomplete despite large depth.

Every contributor of samples was a Caucasian grown-up residing in Nashville, Tennessee. The sequencing sample was made of naive CD4+ T cells sorted from blood. Subset defined: CD45RA+ positively selected. The sequence derives from a man between 18 and 35 years old in good health.

CDR3 nucleotides: TGTGCCAGCAGTGAATCGACAGGGGGATATCCACCCCTCCACTTT. Protein sequence: CASSESTGGYPPLHF. The chain joins TRBV25-1 to TRBJ1-6; 9 bases are shared with TRBD1. V shed 1 base and J 11 bases; nucleotides not matched to a gene: 6. The CDR3 runs 15 residues. Germline lookup yields CDR1 MGHDK and CDR2 SYGVNS.